This paragraph covers one T cell receptor (beta chain) sequence. This entry belongs to a study of blood T cell repertoires in COVID-19. Study information: From T cells, B-cell-depleted T cells, or PBMCs came the material, which was cDNA or gDNA.

In germline, CDR1 is MNHEY, CDR2 SVGAGI. The CDR3 is 14 residues long. V gave up 6 bases and J gave up 7 bases, with 18 bases separating them. Profiling relied on immunoSEQ multiplex PCR, and the TCRdb table lists in-frame clones only, not all of them. The sample consists of nearly 250,000 clones, about 80% of them appearing once. The receptor comes from a woman of 80 years or more with acute or convalescent COVID-19. The sequenced sample was peripheral blood. The chain joins TRBV6-5 to TRBJ1-2; D might be TRBD1 (6 bases). CDR3 DNA: TGTGCCAGCAGCCGTCAGGGGCGAGGGGGTGGCTACACCTTC. It translates to CASSRQGRGGGYTF.